Following are 27 T cell receptor beta chains from one sample sequenced in a study of OX40 agonist ivuxolimab in advanced cancers. Data came from immunoSEQ multiplex PCR; TCRdb stores just in-frame clones and leaves some out. Of 30,000 or so clones listed, 82% were seen once; the top ten hold 20% to 30%. Here the sequenced sample was CD4+ or CD8+ T cells sorted from blood, taken in a trial of the OX40 agonist ivuxolimab. The receptor set was obtained from an adult with an advanced solid tumor such as melanoma, head and neck, liver or kidney cancer.

The V gene is TRBV30, the J gene TRBJ1-1; D possibly corresponds to TRBD1 (5 bases). The CDR3 has 13 residues. CDR1 is GTSNPN and CDR2 is SVGIG in the germline V gene (reference sequence). Trimming took off 4 bases at V and 6 bases at J, with 15 bases between the two ends. The CDR3 coding sequence is TGTGCCTGGAATGGGGGATCCACCCCTGAAGCTTTCTTT. Protein sequence: CAWNGGSTPEAFF.

This chain joins TRBV7-8 and TRBJ1-1; TRBD1 is a possible D gene (6 bases). Trimming took off 4 bases at V and 0 bases at J, with 9 bases between the two ends. Germline-derived CDR1 and CDR2 are SGHVS and FQNEAQ. The CDR3 consists of 14 residues. The CDR3 protein is CASSSGALNTEAFF. The CDR3 DNA reads as TGTGCCAGCAGCTCGGGGGCCCTGAACACTGAAGCTTTCTTT.

The chain has TRBV2 and TRBJ2-7, with D unresolved. V lost 6 bases, J lost 3 bases, and 6 bases lay in between. CDR1 is SNHLY, CDR2 FYNNEI, per germline. This CDR3 has 11 residues. This chain's CDR3 is CASSNSYEQYF. The CDR3 bases are TGTGCCAGCAGCAATAGCTACGAGCAGTACTTC.

The chain joins TRBV19 to TRBJ2-7; no firm D call. The ends were cut back, 3 bases at V and 2 bases at J, with 11 bases in the middle. Germline CDR1 reads LNHDA; CDR2 reads SQIVND (reference sequence). CDR3 length equals 14 residues. The CDR3 sequence: CASSISGSTYEQYF. The CDR3 bases are TGTGCCAGTAGTATTTCCGGGTCTACCTACGAGCAGTACTTC.

V is TRBV5-6 and J is TRBJ2-7; no clear D. The CDR3 length is 14 residues. Per the germline V gene, CDR1 is SGHDT and CDR2 is YYEEEE. The V and J ends lost 3 bases and 2 bases respectively, with 12 bases between them. The CDR3 is CASSSRTETYEQYF. The CDR3 DNA is TGTGCCAGCAGCTCTCGGACGGAAACCTACGAGCAGTACTTC.

This clone was recorded once. One end of the junction does not line up with germline, which may come from a read error. The J gene is TRBJ2-5, the V gene TRBV7-7; TRBD1 matches at 9 bases. This CDR3 contains 15 residues. CDR1 and CDR2 (germline): SSHAT, FNYEAQ (reference sequence). The CDR3 loop reads CASSLWDRVGETQYF. The CDR3, as DNA: TGTGCTAGCAGCTTATGGGACAGGGTAGGGGAGACCCAGTACTTC.

The chain uses TRBV27 and TRBJ1-1; D gene uncertain. The CDR3 totals 15 residues. CDR1 is MNHEY and CDR2 is SMNVEV in the germline V gene (reference sequence). V lost 3 bases to trimming and J lost 1 base, with 12 bases between them. In DNA form, the CDR3 reads TGTGCCAGCAGTTTGTCCCCCGAGCAGAACACTGAAGCTTTCTTT. Translated, it gives CASSLSPEQNTEAFF.

Only one count was recorded for this clone. The gene calls are TRBV4-1 and TRBJ1-5; D is unclear. The germline gives CDR1 MGHRA, CDR2 YSYEKL. With 0 bases removed from V and 6 bases from J, the gap between germline ends came to 6 bases. The CDR3 has 13 amino acids. The CDR3 DNA sequence: TGCGCCAGCAGCCAAGATGCGGGTCAGCCCCAGCATTTT. Protein sequence: CASSQDAGQPQHF.

V usage is TRBV9 and J usage is TRBJ2-7; TRBD2 agrees at 10 bases. CDR1 and CDR2 from the germline V gene are SGDLS and YYNGEE. The CDR3 is 16 amino acids. Trimming at V came to 0 bases and at J to 3 bases, leaving 6 bases not matched to a gene. DNA for the CDR3: TGTGCCAGCAGCGTAGGGGGTAGCGGGAGGCACTACGAGCAGTACTTC. Encoded protein: CASSVGGSGRHYEQYF.

The chain employs TRBV4-1 and TRBJ2-5, with 12 nucleotides matching TRBD2. Germline V lookup: CDR1 MGHRA, CDR2 YSYEKL. The CDR3 is 15 amino acids. The trim removed 5 bases at V and 5 bases at J, leaving 6 bases unmatched. The CDR3 DNA sequence: TGCGCCAGCAGCTCGACTAGCGGGAGCTTCGAGACCCAGTACTTC. Amino acids: CASSSTSGSFETQYF.

V gene TRBV30 combines with J gene TRBJ2-7, with TRBD1 matching 10 bases. Germline V gives CDR1 GTSNPN, CDR2 SVGIG (reference sequence). The CDR3 is made up of 13 amino acids. J gave up 6 bases and V 8 bases, and 10 bases lay outside the gene matches. The CDR3 reads CASSRDRGAEQYF. CDR3 sequence (DNA): TGTGCCAGCTCCCGGGACAGGGGCGCCGAGCAGTACTTC.

The rearrangement joins TRBV4-3 to TRBJ2-7; 10 positions match TRBD2. Germline V gene sequence: CDR1 LGHNA, CDR2 YSLEER. Trimming cost V 5 bases and J 4 bases; bases outside gene matches: 5. CDR3 length equals 14 residues. CDR3 residues: CASSAGTSEYEQYF. The CDR3 nucleotides are TGCGCCAGCAGCGCCGGGACTAGCGAGTACGAGCAGTACTTC.

Details on this clone: It is likely a read error: a sequence one base away is far more abundant. The CDR3 protein is CASSLTGDGQPQHF. The CDR3 nucleotides are TGTGCCAGCAGCTTGACCGGGGACGGTCAGCCCCAGCATTTT. The chain uses TRBV5-6 and TRBJ1-5; TRBD1 might be the D (5 bases). Trimming pared 1 base from V and 6 bases from J, leaving 11 bases between. In germline, CDR1 is SGHDT, CDR2 YYEEEE. This CDR3 is 14 amino acids long.

The V call is TRBV11-2, the J call TRBJ2-1; D not resolved. The CDR3 covers 13 residues. With 5 bases removed from V and 10 bases from J, the gap between germline ends came to 15 bases. The V gene's germline CDR1 is SGHAT and CDR2 FQNNGV. The CDR3 region is CASSPLTRTEQFF. CDR3 sequence (DNA): TGTGCCAGCAGCCCCTTAACCCGGACCGAGCAGTTCTTC. The whole variable domain, remainder taken from reference TRBV11-2 and TRBJ2-1, is EAGVAQSPRYKIIEKRQSVAFWCNPISGHATLYWYQQILGQGPKLLIQFQNNGVVDDSQLPKDRFSAERLKGVDSTLKIQPAKLEDSAVYLCASSPLTRTEQFFGPGTRLTVL.

As to this clone: Other DNA sequences in the same sample also yield this CDR3. The chain is built from TRBV6-5 and TRBJ2-7; D possibly matches TRBD1 or TRBD2 (5 bases each). From germline, CDR1 is MNHEY and CDR2 SVGAGI. With 2 bases removed from V and 3 bases from J, the gap between germline ends came to 8 bases. The CDR3 runs 13 residues. The CDR3 DNA reads as TGTGCCAGCAGTTACAGGGACGGCTACGAGCAGTACTTC. Its protein is CASSYRDGYEQYF.

V gene TRBV27 combines with J gene TRBJ2-5; TRBD2 matches 9 bases. Germline CDR1 MNHEY, CDR2 SMNVEV (reference sequence). Trimming removed 6 bases from V and 3 bases from J; junction bases left unmatched: 5. This CDR3 is 14 amino acids long. The CDR3, as DNA: TGTGCCAGCAGGACTATAGCGGGAGAAGAGACCCAGTACTTC. The encoded protein is CASRTIAGEETQYF.

The genes are TRBV7-6 and TRBJ2-1; 9 bases match TRBD1. V shed 4 bases, J shed 8 bases, and the junction held 6 bases outside the gene matches. The CDR3 runs 14 residues. The germline gives CDR1 SGHVS, CDR2 FNYEAQ. The CDR3: CASSSSWTGDEQFF. The CDR3 coding sequence is TGTGCCAGCAGCTCCTCGTGGACAGGGGATGAGCAGTTCTTC.

This rearrangement joins TRBV19 to TRBJ1-1, with D possibly being TRBD1 (5 bases). From germline, CDR1 is LNHDA and CDR2 SQIVND (reference sequence). V lost 5 bases to trimming and J lost 1 base, with 14 bases between them. The CDR3 loop spans 15 amino acids. The CDR3, as DNA: TGTGCCAGTAGTCCCGGAGGGGTATCGAACACTGAAGCTTTCTTT. Protein product: CASSPGGVSNTEAFF.

Here the CDR3 reads CASSQLAGAYNEQFF. CDR3 nucleotides: TGTGCCAGCAGTCAACTAGCGGGGGCCTACAATGAGCAGTTCTTC. The chain employs TRBV27 and TRBJ2-1, with 11 bases lining up with TRBD2. CDR1 and CDR2 (germline): MNHEY, SMNVEV (reference sequence). V trimming: 5 bases; J trimming: 2 bases; junction bases outside the gene matches: 2. This CDR3 region has 15 residues.

The chain links TRBV28 to TRBJ2-5; the D gene is possibly TRBD2 (6 bases). This CDR3 is 14 amino acids long. The germline V and J ends were trimmed by 3 bases and 2 bases, with 10 bases remaining between them. Germline assignment: CDR1 MDHEN and CDR2 SYDVKM. CDR3 DNA sequence: TGTGCCAGCAGTTTTTGGGCGGGACAAGAGACCCAGTACTTC. It translates to CASSFWAGQETQYF.

The chain has TRBV29-1 and TRBJ2-2; D ambiguous. Germline V gene data show CDR1 as SQVTM and CDR2 as ANQGSEA. V shed 5 bases and J shed 3 bases, with 7 bases lying between them. The CDR3 runs to 12 residues. CDR3 sequence (DNA): TGCAGCGTTTCGTGGGACACCGGGGAGCTGTTTTTT. Protein sequence: CSVSWDTGELFF.

The gene calls are TRBV5-1 and TRBJ1-2; D not resolved. This CDR3 spans 12 amino acids. Per germline, CDR1 SGHRS and CDR2 YFSETQ. V was pared by 0 bases and J by 6 bases, with 6 bases between. For the CDR3, the DNA is TGCGCCAGCAGCTTGGCCGGGGATGGCTACACCTTC. It is translated as CASSLAGDGYTF.

The count of this clone is one. CDR3 nucleotide sequence: TGCGCCAGCAGGGCTGGGCCAGCTAATGAGCAGTTCTTC. Translating it yields CASRAGPANEQFF. The chain is built from TRBV5-1 and TRBJ2-1; D unresolved. The CDR3 has 13 amino acids. Per the germline V gene, CDR1 is SGHRS and CDR2 is YFSETQ. Between the trimmed V and J ends, which lost 5 bases and 7 bases, there was a span of 13 bases.

In this sample, this clone turned up a few times. The chain has TRBV6-5 and TRBJ2-7, with a possible D match to TRBD1 (6 bases). Per the germline V gene, CDR1 is MNHEY and CDR2 is SVGAGI. CDR3 length equals 15 residues. V gave up 5 bases and J gave up 1 base, with 15 bases separating them. CDR3 loop: CASSPPRDKSYEQYF. CDR3 coding DNA: TGTGCCAGCAGTCCGCCGAGGGACAAATCCTACGAGCAGTACTTC.

About this clone itself: At the DNA level, this CDR3 is encoded by other sequences in the same sample as well. The chain carries TRBV4-1 and TRBJ2-7; the D is unclear. This CDR3 has 14 residues. Trimming shortened V by 0 bases and J by 2 bases, and 8 bases separated the two germline ends. CDR1 and CDR2 from the germline V gene are MGHRA and YSYEKL. In nucleotides, the CDR3 is TGCGCCAGCAGCCAAGAGGGCCCAACCTACGAGCAGTACTTC. Protein: CASSQEGPTYEQYF.

The chain combines TRBV30 with TRBJ1-5, with D possibly being TRBD1 (5 bases). This CDR3 spans 11 amino acids. V was trimmed by 5 bases and J by 3 bases, leaving 5 bases between them. Per germline, CDR1 GTSNPN and CDR2 SVGIG (reference sequence). CDR3 DNA: TGTGCCTGGGGGGCCAATCAGCCCCAGCATTTT. This codes for CAWGANQPQHF.

This chain connects TRBV19 to TRBJ2-1; D is ambiguous. The CDR3 runs to 16 residues. V was clipped by 0 bases and J by 3 bases, with 12 bases between them. Germline CDR1 reads LNHDA; CDR2 reads SQIVND (reference sequence). The CDR3 spells CASSIDSVGRYNEQFF. The CDR3 nucleotides are TGTGCCAGTAGTATAGATTCTGTTGGCCGCTACAATGAGCAGTTCTTC.